The source of this T cell receptor beta chain is a study of glioma-infiltrating T cells after dendritic cell vaccination. The V segment lost 3 bases and the J segment 3 bases; nucleotides outside the gene matches: 8. The CDR3 is 17 amino acids. Germline V gene lookup returns CDR1 MGHRA and CDR2 YSYEKL. TCRdb's table, derived via immunoSEQ multiplex PCR, lists solely in-frame clones and lacks some. The sample carries about 90,000 clones, 70% to 90% recorded once. The receptor was derived from a human donor with glioblastoma. V and J are TRBV4-1 and TRBJ2-3; 11 bases agree with TRBD2. Specimen: blood, collected before dendritic cell vaccination. CDR3 in DNA: TGCGCCAGCAGCCACCCGATAGCGGGAGGGCCAACAGATACGCAGTATTTT. It is translated as CASSHPIAGGPTDTQYF.